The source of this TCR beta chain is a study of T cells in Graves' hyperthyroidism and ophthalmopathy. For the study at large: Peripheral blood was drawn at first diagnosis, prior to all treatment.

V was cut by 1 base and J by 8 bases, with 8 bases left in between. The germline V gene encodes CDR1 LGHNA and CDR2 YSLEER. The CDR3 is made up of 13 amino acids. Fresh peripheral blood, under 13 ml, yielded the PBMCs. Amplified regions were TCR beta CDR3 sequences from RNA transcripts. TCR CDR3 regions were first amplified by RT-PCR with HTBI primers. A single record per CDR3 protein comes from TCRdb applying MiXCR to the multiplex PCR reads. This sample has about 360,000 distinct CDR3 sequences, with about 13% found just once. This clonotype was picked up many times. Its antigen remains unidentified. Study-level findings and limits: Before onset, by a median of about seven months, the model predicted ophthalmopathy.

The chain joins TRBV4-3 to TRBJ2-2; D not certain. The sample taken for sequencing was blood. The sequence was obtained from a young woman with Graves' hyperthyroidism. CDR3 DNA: TGCGCCAGCAGCCAAGTGCCTTCAGGGGAGCTGTTTTTT. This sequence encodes CASSQVPSGELFF.